In its sample, the clone carrying this T cell receptor (beta chain) was seen once. Here immunoSEQ multiplex PCR was the method, and the copy in TCRdb shows in-frame clones only, minus some. Of approximately 12,000 clones in the sample, roughly 79% were seen once. This entry belongs to a study of sequential checkpoint blockade in melanoma. Treatment denoted: randomized to nivolumab then ipilimumab (arm A) or the reverse (arm B). J lost 0 bases, V lost 8 bases, and 5 bases had no gene match. Germline CDR1 is MNHEY and CDR2 is SMNVEV (reference sequence). The CDR3 is 14 residues long. Sequenced here: CD8+ T cells sorted from blood (inferred from file names), sampled from a patient given nivolumab and ipilimumab in sequence. The sequence derives from a human donor with melanoma. The V gene is TRBV27, the J gene TRBJ2-3; 7 bases match TRBD2. The CDR3 region has the DNA TGTGCCAGCCTCGGGGGGACTAGCACAGATACGCAGTATTTT. Its translation is CASLGGTSTDTQYF.